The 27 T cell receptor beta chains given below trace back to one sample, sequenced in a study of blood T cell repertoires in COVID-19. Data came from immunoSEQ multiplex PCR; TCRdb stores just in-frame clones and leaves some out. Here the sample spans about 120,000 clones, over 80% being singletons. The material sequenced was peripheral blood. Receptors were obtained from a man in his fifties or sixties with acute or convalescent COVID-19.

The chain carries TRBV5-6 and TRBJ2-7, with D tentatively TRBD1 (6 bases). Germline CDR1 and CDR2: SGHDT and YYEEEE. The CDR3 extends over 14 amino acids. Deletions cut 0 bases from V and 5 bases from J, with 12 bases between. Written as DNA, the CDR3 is TGTGCCAGCAGCTTGGGACAGGAGCCCCACGAGCAGTACTTC. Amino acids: CASSLGQEPHEQYF.

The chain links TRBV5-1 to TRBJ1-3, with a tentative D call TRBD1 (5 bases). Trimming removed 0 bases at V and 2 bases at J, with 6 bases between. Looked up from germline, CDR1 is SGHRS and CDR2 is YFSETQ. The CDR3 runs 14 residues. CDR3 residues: CASSLAGTGNTIYF. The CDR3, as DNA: TGCGCCAGCAGCTTGGCAGGGACTGGAAACACCATATATTTT.

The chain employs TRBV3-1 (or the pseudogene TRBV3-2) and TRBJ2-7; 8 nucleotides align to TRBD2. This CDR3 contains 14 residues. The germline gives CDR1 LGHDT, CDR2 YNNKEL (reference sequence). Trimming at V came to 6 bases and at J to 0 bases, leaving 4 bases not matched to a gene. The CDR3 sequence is CASSLSGSSYEQYF. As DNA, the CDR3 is TGTGCCAGCAGTCTAAGCGGGAGCTCCTACGAGCAGTACTTC.

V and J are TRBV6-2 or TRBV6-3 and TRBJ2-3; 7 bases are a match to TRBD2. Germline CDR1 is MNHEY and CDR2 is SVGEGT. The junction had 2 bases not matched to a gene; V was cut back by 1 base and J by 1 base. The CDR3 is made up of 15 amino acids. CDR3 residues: CASSYLTSRTDTQYF. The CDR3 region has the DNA TGTGCCAGCAGTTACTTGACTAGCCGCACAGATACGCAGTATTTT.

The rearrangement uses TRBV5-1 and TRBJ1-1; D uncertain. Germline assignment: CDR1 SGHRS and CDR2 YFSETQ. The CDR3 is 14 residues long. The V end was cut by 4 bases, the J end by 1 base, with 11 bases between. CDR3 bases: TGCGCCAGCAGCCTAGACCCGGCGAACACTGAAGCTTTCTTT. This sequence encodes CASSLDPANTEAFF.

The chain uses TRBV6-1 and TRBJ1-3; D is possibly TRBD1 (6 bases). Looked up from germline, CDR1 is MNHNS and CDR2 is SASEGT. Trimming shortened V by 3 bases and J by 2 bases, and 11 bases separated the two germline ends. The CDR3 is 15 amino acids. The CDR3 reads CASSDYQGTGNTIYF. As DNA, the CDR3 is TGTGCCAGCAGTGATTATCAGGGGACTGGAAACACCATATATTTT.

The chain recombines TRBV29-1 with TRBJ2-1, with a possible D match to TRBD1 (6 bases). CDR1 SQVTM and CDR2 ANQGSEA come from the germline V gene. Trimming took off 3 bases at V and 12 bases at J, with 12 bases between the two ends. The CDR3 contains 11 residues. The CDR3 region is CSVEKDSRQFF. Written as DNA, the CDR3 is TGCAGCGTTGAGAAGGACAGCCGGCAGTTCTTC.

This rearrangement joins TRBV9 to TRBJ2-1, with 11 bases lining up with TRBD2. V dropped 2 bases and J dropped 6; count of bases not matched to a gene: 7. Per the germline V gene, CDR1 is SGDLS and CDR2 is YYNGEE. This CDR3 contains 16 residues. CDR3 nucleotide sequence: TGTGCCAGCAGCGTTAGCGGGAGGGCCCAAATCAATGAGCAGTTCTTC. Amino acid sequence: CASSVSGRAQINEQFF.

CDR3 nucleotides: TGTGCCACCAGCAGACTTCGGGGGGCGGATGGCTACACCTTC. This encodes CATSRLRGADGYTF. The genes are TRBV15 and TRBJ1-2, with D perhaps TRBD1 (6 bases). V shed 2 bases and J shed 6 bases, with 13 bases lying between them. Germline CDR1 is LNHNV and CDR2 is YYDKDF (reference sequence). The CDR3 totals 14 residues. The full variable domain, in which reference TRBV15 and TRBJ1-2 provide the parts outside the CDR3, is DAMVIQNPRYQVTQFGKPVTLSCSQTLNHNVMYWYQQKSSQAPKLLFHYYDKDFNNEADTPDNFQSRRPNTSFCFLDIRSPGLGDTAMYLCATSRLRGADGYTFGSGTRLTVV.

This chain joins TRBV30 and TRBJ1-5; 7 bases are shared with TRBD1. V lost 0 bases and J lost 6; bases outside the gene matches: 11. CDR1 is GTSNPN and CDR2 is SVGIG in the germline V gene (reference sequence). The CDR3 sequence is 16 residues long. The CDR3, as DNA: TGTGCCTGGAGTGTCCGGCAGGGGGATTTTAGTCAGCCCCAGCATTTT. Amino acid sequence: CAWSVRQGDFSQPQHF.

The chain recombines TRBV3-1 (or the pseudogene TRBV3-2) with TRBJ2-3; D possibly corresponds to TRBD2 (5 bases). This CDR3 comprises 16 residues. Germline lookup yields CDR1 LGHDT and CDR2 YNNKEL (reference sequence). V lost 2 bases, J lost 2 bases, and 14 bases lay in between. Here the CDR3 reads CASSQLFTRNTDTQYF. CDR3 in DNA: TGTGCCAGCAGCCAACTATTTACTAGAAACACAGATACGCAGTATTTT.

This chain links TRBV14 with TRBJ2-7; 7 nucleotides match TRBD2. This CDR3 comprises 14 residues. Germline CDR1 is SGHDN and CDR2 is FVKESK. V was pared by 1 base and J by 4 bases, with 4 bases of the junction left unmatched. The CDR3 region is CASSQGGRAYEQYF. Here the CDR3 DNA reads TGTGCCAGCAGCCAAGGAGGGAGGGCTTACGAGCAGTACTTC.

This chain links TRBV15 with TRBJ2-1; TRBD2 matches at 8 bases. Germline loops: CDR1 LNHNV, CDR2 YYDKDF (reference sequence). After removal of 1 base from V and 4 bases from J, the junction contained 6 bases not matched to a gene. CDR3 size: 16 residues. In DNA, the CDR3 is TGTGCCACCAGCAGAGCGGGGGGGGAGTCGTACAATGAGCAGTTCTTC. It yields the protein CATSRAGGESYNEQFF.

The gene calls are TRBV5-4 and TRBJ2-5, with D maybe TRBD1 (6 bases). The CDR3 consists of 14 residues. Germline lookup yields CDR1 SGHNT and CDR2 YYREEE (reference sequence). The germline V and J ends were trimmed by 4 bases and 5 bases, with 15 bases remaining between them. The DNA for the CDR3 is TGTGCCAGCAGCGTTACAGGGTTGTGGGAGACCCAGTACTTC. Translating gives CASSVTGLWETQYF.

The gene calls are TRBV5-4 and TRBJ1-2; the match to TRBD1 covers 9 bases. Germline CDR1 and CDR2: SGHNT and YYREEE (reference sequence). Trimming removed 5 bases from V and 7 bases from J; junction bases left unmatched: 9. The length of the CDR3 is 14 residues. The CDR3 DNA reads TGTGCCAGCAGATTCACAGGGGGCCCTGCTGGCTACACCTTC. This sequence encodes CASRFTGGPAGYTF.

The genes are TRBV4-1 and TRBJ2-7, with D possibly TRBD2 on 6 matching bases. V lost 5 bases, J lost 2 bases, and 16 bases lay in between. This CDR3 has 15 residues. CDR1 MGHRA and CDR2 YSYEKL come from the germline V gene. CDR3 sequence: CASSEIADVTYEQYF. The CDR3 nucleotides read TGCGCCAGCAGCGAAATAGCGGATGTTACCTACGAGCAGTACTTC.

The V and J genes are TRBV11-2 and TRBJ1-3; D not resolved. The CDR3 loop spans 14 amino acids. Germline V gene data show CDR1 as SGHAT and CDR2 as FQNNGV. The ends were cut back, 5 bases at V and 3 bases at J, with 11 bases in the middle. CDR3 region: CASSPGGSGNTIYF. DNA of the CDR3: TGTGCCAGCAGCCCTGGCGGCAGTGGAAACACCATATATTTT.

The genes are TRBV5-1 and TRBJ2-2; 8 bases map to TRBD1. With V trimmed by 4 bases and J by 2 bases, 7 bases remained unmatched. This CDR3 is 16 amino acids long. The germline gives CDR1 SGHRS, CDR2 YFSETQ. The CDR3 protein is CASSPPGTGNTGELFF. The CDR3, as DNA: TGCGCCAGCAGCCCGCCCGGGACAGGAAACACCGGGGAGCTGTTTTTT.

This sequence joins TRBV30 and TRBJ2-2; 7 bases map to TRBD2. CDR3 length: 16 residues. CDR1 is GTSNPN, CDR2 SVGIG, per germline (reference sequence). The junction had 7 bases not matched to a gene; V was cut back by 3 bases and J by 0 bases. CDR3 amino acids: CAWRGRAGSNTGELFF. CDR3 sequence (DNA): TGTGCCTGGAGGGGCCGAGCGGGGTCGAACACCGGGGAGCTGTTTTTT.

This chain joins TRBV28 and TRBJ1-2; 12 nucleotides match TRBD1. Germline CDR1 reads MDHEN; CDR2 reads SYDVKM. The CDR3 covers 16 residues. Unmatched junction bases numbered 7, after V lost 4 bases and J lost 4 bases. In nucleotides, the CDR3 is TGTGCCAGCAGTTCCATCGGGACAGGGGGCACCTATGGCTACACCTTC. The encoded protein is CASSSIGTGGTYGYTF.

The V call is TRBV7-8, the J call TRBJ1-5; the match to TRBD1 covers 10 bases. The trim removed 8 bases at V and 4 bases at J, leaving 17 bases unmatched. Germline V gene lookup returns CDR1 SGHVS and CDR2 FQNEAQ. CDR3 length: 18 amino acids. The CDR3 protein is CASDRDRGWGVPNQPQHF. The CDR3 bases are TGTGCCAGCGACCGGGACAGGGGTTGGGGTGTCCCAAATCAGCCCCAGCATTTT.

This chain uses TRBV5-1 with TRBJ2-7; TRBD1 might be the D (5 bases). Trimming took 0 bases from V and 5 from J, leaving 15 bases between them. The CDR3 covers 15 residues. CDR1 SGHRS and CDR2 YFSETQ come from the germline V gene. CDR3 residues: CASSLGWGRADEQYF. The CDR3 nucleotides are TGCGCCAGCAGCTTGGGTTGGGGCAGGGCGGACGAGCAGTACTTC.

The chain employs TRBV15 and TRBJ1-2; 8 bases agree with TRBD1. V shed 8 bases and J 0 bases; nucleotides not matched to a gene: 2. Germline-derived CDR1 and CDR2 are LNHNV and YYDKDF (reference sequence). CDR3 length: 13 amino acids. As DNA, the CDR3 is TGTGCCACCGCAGGGGGCCCTAACTATGGCTACACCTTC. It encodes CATAGGPNYGYTF.

CDR3 DNA sequence: TGTGCCAGCAGCCAAGATGTGGGCAGGGGGAAAGGGGAGGTGGAAGCTGAAGCTTTCTTT. This encodes CASSQDVGRGKGEVEAEAFF. V usage is TRBV4-2 and J usage is TRBJ1-1; 7 bases align to TRBD1. The V and J ends lost 0 bases and 6 bases, in that order; junction bases with no gene match: 22. CDR3 length: 20 amino acids. Germline CDR1 is LGHNA and CDR2 is YNFKEQ.

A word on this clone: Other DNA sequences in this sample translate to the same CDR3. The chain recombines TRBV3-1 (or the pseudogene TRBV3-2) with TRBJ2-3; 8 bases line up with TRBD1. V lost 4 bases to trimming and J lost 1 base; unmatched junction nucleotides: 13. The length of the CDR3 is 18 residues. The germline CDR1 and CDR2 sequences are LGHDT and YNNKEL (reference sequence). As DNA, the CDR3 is TGTGCCAGCAGCCCCGGCCCAGGACAGGGTATTGGCACAGATACGCAGTATTTT. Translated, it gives CASSPGPGQGIGTDTQYF.

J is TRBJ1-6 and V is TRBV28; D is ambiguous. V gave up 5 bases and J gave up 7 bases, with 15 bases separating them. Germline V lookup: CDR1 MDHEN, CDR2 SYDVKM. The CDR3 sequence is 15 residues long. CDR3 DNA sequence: TGTGCCAGCAGTCCCCCCACGGGTGAGAATTCACCCCTCCACTTT. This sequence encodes CASSPPTGENSPLHF.

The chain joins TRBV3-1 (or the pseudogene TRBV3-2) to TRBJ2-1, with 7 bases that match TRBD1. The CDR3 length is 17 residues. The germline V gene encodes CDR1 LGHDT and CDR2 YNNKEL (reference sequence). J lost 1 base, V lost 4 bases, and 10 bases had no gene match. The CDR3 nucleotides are TGTGCCAGCAGCCCCCTGGGACCCAGGGGGTCCTACAATGAGCAGTTCTTC. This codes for CASSPLGPRGSYNEQFF.